These 16 T cell receptor beta chains were all obtained from the same sample, sequenced in a study of blood T cell repertoires in COVID-19. This table comes from immunoSEQ multiplex PCR, and its TCRdb copy is limited to in-frame clones, with some not included. The repertoire holds roughly 430,000 clones, approximately 91% seen once, with 2% to 2.5% in the top ten. Material: PBMCs or T cells enriched from blood (not recorded which). These receptors came from a woman aged 40 to 49 with acute COVID-19.

The J gene is TRBJ2-4, the V gene TRBV9; a possible D gene is TRBD1 (6 bases). V lost 3 bases, J lost 8 bases, and 12 bases lay in between. CDR3 length: 13 residues. Germline V gene sequence: CDR1 SGDLS, CDR2 YYNGEE. DNA of the CDR3: TGTGCCAGCAGCGCCGGGACAAGGGACATTCAGTACTTC. Its protein is CASSAGTRDIQYF.

The V and J genes are TRBV19 and TRBJ1-1, with TRBD1 identical over 8 bases. V lost 1 base and J lost 6; bases outside the gene matches: 7. Per germline, CDR1 LNHDA and CDR2 SQIVND (reference sequence). This CDR3 has 15 amino acids. CDR3 sequence: CASSIGQGAVAEAFF. Written as DNA, the CDR3 is TGTGCCAGTAGTATAGGGCAGGGGGCGGTCGCTGAAGCTTTCTTT.

In this sample, this clone turned up once. The rearrangement joins TRBV2 to TRBJ1-2; no firm D call. CDR1 and CDR2 from the germline V gene are SNHLY and FYNNEI. This CDR3 has 12 amino acids. Trimming cost V 8 bases and J 8 bases, with 15 bases left between them. The CDR3 reads CASLSSRNGYTF. The DNA of the CDR3 is TGTGCCAGCCTATCGTCGCGGAACGGCTACACCTTC.

This sequence joins TRBV2 and TRBJ1-1; 7 bases line up with TRBD1. J was trimmed by 7 bases and V by 6 bases; bases with no gene match: 17. The germline CDR1 and CDR2 sequences are SNHLY and FYNNEI. The CDR3 runs 16 residues. CDR3 residues: CASSKTGPAVNREAFF. The CDR3 DNA is TGTGCCAGCAGCAAGACAGGGCCCGCGGTTAATCGTGAAGCTTTCTTT. Using reference TRBV2 and TRBJ1-1 for the parts outside the CDR3, the full variable domain is EPEVTQTPSHQVTQMGQEVILRCVPISNHLYFYWYRQILGQKVEFLVSFYNNEISEKSEIFDDQFSVERPDGSNFTLKIRSTKLEDSAMYFCASSKTGPAVNREAFFGQGTRLTVV.

There are a few counts of this clone. This rearrangement joins TRBV18 to TRBJ1-6, with D possibly being TRBD1 (5 bases). The CDR3 totals 15 residues. V was shortened by 5 bases and J by 7 bases, with 15 bases between the two germline ends. Germline assignment: CDR1 KGHSH and CDR2 LQKENI. As DNA, the CDR3 is TGTGCCAGCTCAACGGAGGGGAGGTGGAATTCACCCCTCCACTTT. It encodes CASSTEGRWNSPLHF.

The chain has TRBV6-5 and TRBJ1-3; perhaps TRBD1 as D (6 bases). Germline V lookup: CDR1 MNHEY, CDR2 SVGAGI. This CDR3 comprises 14 residues. V lost 8 bases and J 4 bases, leaving 15 bases between the germline ends. CDR3 sequence: CASGDTRRGNTIYF. CDR3 in DNA: TGTGCCAGCGGGGACACAAGGAGGGGAAACACCATATATTTT.

The chain links TRBV7-9 to TRBJ2-7; a weak D match, TRBD2 (5 bases). The CDR3 extends over 14 amino acids. The germline V gene has CDR1 SEHNR and CDR2 FQNEAQ (reference sequence). Trimming took off 7 bases at V and 2 bases at J, with 15 bases between the two ends. The CDR3 spells CASTADESPYEQYF. The CDR3 DNA sequence: TGTGCCAGCACAGCGGACGAGAGCCCCTACGAGCAGTACTTC.

This chain links TRBV5-1 with TRBJ2-1, with 8 positions matching TRBD1. With V trimmed by 4 bases and J by 5 bases, 5 bases remained unmatched. The CDR3 length is 14 residues. Germline values: CDR1 SGHRS, CDR2 YFSETQ. This CDR3 is CASSSQTGDNEQFF. The CDR3 DNA is TGCGCCAGCAGCAGCCAGACAGGGGACAATGAGCAGTTCTTC.

This chain connects TRBV12-5 to TRBJ2-5; 14 bases line up with TRBD2. The germline CDR1 and CDR2 sequences are LGHNT and FRNRAP. The CDR3 sequence is 16 residues long. Trimming at V came to 7 bases and at J to 2 bases, leaving 6 bases not matched to a gene. For the CDR3, the DNA is TGTGCTAGTGCCCCGGGACTAGCGGGGGCGCAAGAGACCCAGTACTTC. Protein sequence: CASAPGLAGAQETQYF.

This sequence joins TRBV6-1 and TRBJ2-2, with D unclear. CDR3 length: 15 residues. V lost 1 base and J 2 bases, leaving 8 bases between the germline ends. Per the germline V gene, CDR1 is MNHNS and CDR2 is SASEGT. The CDR3 DNA follows: TGTGCCAGCAGTGAAGTGCGGATCAACACCGGGGAGCTGTTTTTT. Its translation is CASSEVRINTGELFF.

The V gene is TRBV3-1 (or the pseudogene TRBV3-2), the J gene TRBJ2-2; 14 nucleotides match TRBD2. The ends lost 0 bases at V and 4 bases at J; junction bases unmatched: 10. Germline V gene sequence: CDR1 LGHDT, CDR2 YNNKEL (reference sequence). The CDR3 is made up of 20 amino acids. The CDR3 DNA reads as TGTGCCAGCAGCCAAGATTCCGCGACTAGCGGGGGGGCAGTCACCGGGGAGCTGTTTTTT. Amino acids: CASSQDSATSGGAVTGELFF.

This chain uses TRBV5-1 with TRBJ1-1; D remains ambiguous. CDR1 is SGHRS, CDR2 YFSETQ, per germline. There are 14 residues in the CDR3. V lost 0 bases to trimming and J lost 0 bases, with 6 bases between them. The CDR3 sequence is CASSLDYMNTEAFF. The CDR3 bases are TGCGCCAGCAGCTTGGACTACATGAACACTGAAGCTTTCTTT.

This sequence joins TRBV30 and TRBJ2-3, with D possibly matching TRBD1 (6 bases). V lost 3 bases and J lost 4, with 11 bases in between. Germline CDR1 and CDR2: GTSNPN and SVGIG (reference sequence). CDR3 length: 13 amino acids. For the CDR3, the DNA is TGTGCCTGGAGGGGGGACACACCAGATACGCAGTATTTT. It is translated as CAWRGDTPDTQYF.

V is TRBV19 and J is TRBJ1-5, with D hard to call. CDR3 length: 14 residues. Germline CDR1 and CDR2: LNHDA and SQIVND (reference sequence). Trimming took off 1 base at V and 7 bases at J, with 11 bases between the two ends. CDR3 sequence: CASSIGPGRQPQHF. The CDR3 DNA reads TGTGCCAGTAGTATAGGTCCGGGTCGCCAGCCCCAGCATTTT.

The chain links TRBV29-1 to TRBJ2-2, with TRBD1 matching over 9 bases. Germline CDR1 and CDR2: SQVTM and ANQGSEA. There are 14 residues in the CDR3. V lost 5 bases to trimming and J lost 4 bases; unmatched junction nucleotides: 5. The CDR3 loop reads CSVSQGASTGELFF. CDR3 coding DNA: TGCAGCGTTTCACAGGGGGCGAGCACCGGGGAGCTGTTTTTT.

The rearrangement links TRBV2 to TRBJ1-6; TRBD1 aligns across 7 bases. This CDR3 spans 18 amino acids. The V segment lost 2 bases and the J segment 6 bases; nucleotides outside the gene matches: 13. The germline gives CDR1 SNHLY, CDR2 FYNNEI. CDR3: CASSETGTASLINSPLHF. DNA for the CDR3: TGTGCCAGCAGTGAAACCGGGACAGCGTCCCTGATTAATTCACCCCTCCACTTT.